One T cell receptor beta chain is described in this entry. Its antigen is unidentified. This entry belongs to a study of cytomegalovirus exposure and HLA in healthy donors. Overall study results and limits: The study had only CMV serostatus as immune exposure information. Specificity for CMV antigens was confirmed in vitro for a few of the CMV-associated chains.

The V end was cut by 3 bases, the J end by 6 bases, with 17 bases between. The CDR3 loop spans 16 amino acids. Germline loops: CDR1 SEHNR, CDR2 FQNEAQ (reference sequence). Primers included in the PCR were 60 Vbeta and 13 Jbeta primers. The assay was immunoSEQ multiplex PCR, and TCRdb's table has in-frame clones only and misses some. The sample holds 200,000 or so clones; roughly 80% are singletons and the top ten take 6.5%. This chain connects TRBV7-9 to TRBJ2-2, with D possibly matching TRBD2 (7 bases). The source material was PBMCs. This receptor was taken from a woman aged 45-65 years in good health and CMV-seropositive. This CDR3 reads CASSFMEGGGAGELFF. CDR3 bases: TGTGCCAGCAGCTTTATGGAGGGAGGGGGAGCCGGGGAGCTGTTTTTT.